This T cell receptor (beta chain) was sequenced for a study of blood T cell repertoires in COVID-19. Study context: COVID-19 samples collected from the United States, Italy and Spain covered acute and convalescent phases. T cells, B-cell-depleted T cells, or PBMCs provided the cDNA or gDNA that served as material.

Patients of the Seattle cohort, enrolled during active infection, were followed longitudinally. V lost 6 bases, J lost 8 bases, and 19 bases lay in between. This CDR3 is 14 amino acids long. Germline CDR1 reads MNHEY; CDR2 reads SVGEGT. Original methodology: Reference gene primer amplification in the assay estimated nucleated cell counts. Measured with immunoSEQ multiplex PCR; TCRdb has only the in-frame clones, and not every one. For V, J and clone size, that table is used; D and trimming come from the DNA. The table lists around 82,000 clones, about 86% of them singletons. The chain is built from TRBV6-2 or TRBV6-3 and TRBJ1-2; D may be TRBD1 (5 bases). Material for sequencing was peripheral blood. This TCR was sampled from a man of 80 years or more with COVID-19, enrolled during active disease. The CDR3 region is CASSIMLQVPGYTF. Here the CDR3 DNA reads TGTGCCAGCAGCATTATGTTACAGGTGCCGGGCTACACCTTC.